Below, 24 T cell receptor beta chains from the same sample are listed, as sequenced in a study of blood T cell repertoires in COVID-19. Produced via immunoSEQ multiplex PCR; TCRdb's table is partial and in-frame only. The data hold about 46,000 clones, with 80% to 90% observed a single time. Sequencing used peripheral blood. The receptors come from a man aged 50 to 60 with acute or convalescent COVID-19.

V is TRBV7-2 and J is TRBJ1-2; the match to TRBD1 covers 7 bases. The germline CDR1 and CDR2 sequences are SGHTA and FQGNSA. With 2 bases clipped from V and 4 bases from J, the junction kept 4 bases outside the gene matches. CDR3 length equals 14 residues. This CDR3 is CASSLQGVGYGYTF. The CDR3 nucleotides are TGTGCCAGCAGCTTACAGGGGGTGGGCTATGGCTACACCTTC.

This clone has more than one count but fewer than ten. The chain carries TRBV19 and TRBJ2-2; 8 bases agree with TRBD1. This CDR3 contains 16 residues. CDR1 and CDR2 from the germline V gene are LNHDA and SQIVND (reference sequence). With 4 bases clipped from V and 8 bases from J, the junction kept 12 bases outside the gene matches. CDR3 in DNA: TGTGCCAGTAGTACCCGACAGGGGTTTGGGTTAGGGGAGCTGTTTTTT. Translation gives CASSTRQGFGLGELFF.

This clone appeared a few times. The V and J genes are TRBV9 and TRBJ2-2, with 11 bases aligning to TRBD2. CDR3 size: 18 residues. V was pared by 2 bases and J by 0 bases, with 6 bases of the junction left unmatched. Looked up from germline, CDR1 is SGDLS and CDR2 is YYNGEE. This CDR3 is CASSVSLAGGTNTGELFF. The CDR3 nucleotides read TGTGCCAGCAGCGTTAGTCTAGCGGGAGGTACGAACACCGGGGAGCTGTTTTTT.

This chain's CDR3 is CASSDPLRGDTDTQYF. CDR3 in DNA: TGTGCCAGCAGTGATCCCCTGCGGGGGGACACAGATACGCAGTATTTT. The chain combines TRBV25-1 with TRBJ2-3, with TRBD2 matching 8 bases. Germline CDR1 reads MGHDK; CDR2 reads SYGVNS. The trim removed 3 bases at V and 2 bases at J, leaving 7 bases unmatched. The CDR3 is 16 residues long.

The rearrangement joins TRBV11-2 to TRBJ2-5, with 8 bases matching TRBD1. Losses at the gene ends were 5 bases for V and 5 bases for J; bases not matched to a gene: 13. This CDR3 spans 16 amino acids. The germline V gene encodes CDR1 SGHAT and CDR2 FQNNGV. CDR3 nucleotide sequence: TGTGCCAGCAGCGACCCCTCCAGGGGGCCTCGGGAGACCCAGTACTTC. This sequence encodes CASSDPSRGPRETQYF.

Here the CDR3 DNA reads TGTGCCATCAGTGAACCGGGACAGGGGGAAAATGGCTACACCTTC. Its translation is CAISEPGQGENGYTF. The chain is built from TRBV10-3 and TRBJ1-2; TRBD1 aligns across 11 bases. The CDR3 has 15 amino acids. Germline CDR1 is ENHRY and CDR2 is SYGVKD. With V trimmed by 3 bases and J by 6 bases, 6 bases remained unmatched.

The chain is built from TRBV5-5 and TRBJ1-1; TRBD1 is a possible D gene (6 bases). Germline-derived CDR1 and CDR2 are SGHKS and YYEKEE (reference sequence). This CDR3 spans 16 amino acids. Trimming cost V 3 bases and J 0 bases, with 15 bases left between them. The CDR3 loop is CASSWEPTGLNTEAFF. The CDR3 DNA follows: TGTGCCAGCAGCTGGGAACCCACAGGGTTGAACACTGAAGCTTTCTTT.

The chain couples TRBV6-6 to TRBJ1-5; D remains unclear. V was cut by 7 bases and J by 7 bases, with 11 bases left in between. The CDR3 spans 12 residues. Germline values: CDR1 MNHNY, CDR2 SVGAGI (reference sequence). The CDR3 DNA reads as TGTGCCAGCAAGCCTACTAACCAGCCCCAGCATTTT. Its translation is CASKPTNQPQHF.

V and J are TRBV5-1 and TRBJ1-2; D ambiguous. Trimming shortened V by 4 bases and J by 2 bases, and 9 bases separated the two germline ends. CDR3 length: 13 residues. CDR1 and CDR2 (germline): SGHRS, YFSETQ. The CDR3, as DNA: TGCGCCAGCAGCGCCGAGGGAAACTATGGCTACACCTTC. This encodes CASSAEGNYGYTF.

The chain carries TRBV7-3 and TRBJ1-1; D gene uncertain. Trimming stripped 5 bases from V and 0 bases from J, with 13 bases between. CDR1 and CDR2 (germline): SGHTA, FQGTGA. The CDR3 loop spans 15 amino acids. CDR3 protein: CASSALGGMNTEAFF. CDR3 DNA sequence: TGTGCCAGCAGCGCATTAGGCGGCATGAACACTGAAGCTTTCTTT.

The chain uses TRBV30 and TRBJ2-2, with D maybe TRBD1 (6 bases). The CDR3 length is 15 residues. CDR1 and CDR2 from the germline V gene are GTSNPN and SVGIG (reference sequence). V lost 2 bases, J lost 6 bases, and 16 bases lay in between. The CDR3 nucleotides are TGTGCCTGGAGTACGGGACACCCGTGGTCCGGGGAGCTGTTTTTT. This sequence encodes CAWSTGHPWSGELFF.

V is TRBV7-9 and J is TRBJ2-7; TRBD1 aligns across 9 bases. The junction had 6 bases not matched to a gene; V was cut back by 5 bases and J by 4 bases. This CDR3 has 14 residues. Germline CDR1 and CDR2: SEHNR and FQNEAQ (reference sequence). CDR3 sequence: CASSLGQGNYEQYF. The DNA for the CDR3 is TGTGCCAGCAGCCTGGGACAGGGAAATTACGAGCAGTACTTC.

The chain carries TRBV2 and TRBJ1-2, with D possibly TRBD1 on 6 matching bases. The CDR3 contains 14 residues. Germline V gives CDR1 SNHLY, CDR2 FYNNEI. The V end was cut by 4 bases, the J end by 3 bases, with 12 bases between. The CDR3 reads CASSAVGGDYGYTF. The CDR3 bases are TGTGCCAGCAGTGCGGTAGGGGGAGACTATGGCTACACCTTC. Variable domain in full (rest from reference TRBV2 and TRBJ1-2): EPEVTQTPSHQVTQMGQEVILRCVPISNHLYFYWYRQILGQKVEFLVSFYNNEISEKSEIFDDQFSVERPDGSNFTLKIRSTKLEDSAMYFCASSAVGGDYGYTFGSGTRLTVV.

The rearrangement joins TRBV5-6 to TRBJ2-3; 10 nucleotides match TRBD1. The germline gives CDR1 SGHDT, CDR2 YYEEEE. The length of the CDR3 is 15 residues. V was pared by 4 bases and J by 5 bases, with 7 bases of the junction left unmatched. The CDR3: CASSPGTGAGDTQYF. CDR3 coding DNA: TGTGCCAGCAGCCCCGGGACAGGGGCAGGAGATACGCAGTATTTT.

The V and J genes are TRBV25-1 and TRBJ1-1, with unresolved D. V lost 0 bases to trimming and J lost 2 bases, with 7 bases between them. Germline CDR1 reads MGHDK; CDR2 reads SYGVNS. The CDR3 runs 14 residues. CDR3 coding DNA: TGTGCCAGCAGTGAATATTCCAGAAACACTGAAGCTTTCTTT. Amino acid sequence: CASSEYSRNTEAFF.

The V gene is TRBV7-6, the J gene TRBJ1-2, with 8 bases matching TRBD1. After removal of 5 bases from V and 0 bases from J, the junction contained 11 bases not matched to a gene. The CDR3 runs to 17 residues. CDR1 is SGHVS and CDR2 is FNYEAQ in the germline V gene. The CDR3 DNA reads as TGTGCCAGCAGCGAAGGGGTTGGGGGACAGGCTAACTATGGCTACACCTTC. Amino acids: CASSEGVGGQANYGYTF.

V is TRBV11-3 and J is TRBJ2-2; unclear D gene. V lost 4 bases to trimming and J lost 6 bases, with 12 bases between them. Germline CDR1 SGHNT, CDR2 YENEEA. The CDR3 is 14 residues long. The CDR3 DNA reads TGTGCCAGCAGCTCTTACTTGTACCCCGGGGAGCTGTTTTTT. It yields the protein CASSSYLYPGELFF.

The J gene is TRBJ2-3, the V gene TRBV4-2; 7 nucleotides match TRBD1. From germline, CDR1 is LGHNA and CDR2 YNFKEQ. This CDR3 contains 16 residues. With 0 bases clipped from V and 1 base from J, the junction kept 4 bases outside the gene matches. The CDR3 loop reads CASSQDGDRGTDTQYF. CDR3 coding DNA: TGTGCCAGCAGCCAAGATGGCGACAGGGGCACAGATACGCAGTATTTT.

The chain couples TRBV4-2 to TRBJ1-5; D perhaps matches TRBD1 (6 bases). The CDR3 sequence is 17 residues long. Germline V lookup: CDR1 LGHNA, CDR2 YNFKEQ. With 2 bases removed from V and 1 base from J, the gap between germline ends came to 15 bases. CDR3 protein: CASSQRWDTGSNQPQHF. CDR3 coding DNA: TGTGCCAGCAGCCAAAGGTGGGACACAGGGAGCAATCAGCCCCAGCATTTT.

The J gene is TRBJ1-2, the V gene TRBV19, with D possibly matching TRBD1 (5 bases). In germline, CDR1 is LNHDA, CDR2 SQIVND (reference sequence). The CDR3 loop spans 15 amino acids. V was cut by 1 base and J by 0 bases, with 9 bases left in between. The CDR3 region is CASSIVDSTNYGYTF. In DNA form, the CDR3 reads TGTGCCAGTAGTATAGTCGACAGTACTAACTATGGCTACACCTTC.

This sequence joins TRBV7-8 and TRBJ1-6; D not resolved. This CDR3 region has 16 residues. V dropped 2 bases and J dropped 0 bases, with 8 bases sitting between them. Germline V gives CDR1 SGHVS, CDR2 FQNEAQ. The CDR3 spells CASSLWRSSYNSPLHF. CDR3 nucleotide sequence: TGTGCCAGCAGCTTATGGAGGAGCTCCTATAATTCACCCCTCCACTTT.

This chain uses TRBV9 with TRBJ2-7, with a tentative D call TRBD1 (6 bases). There are 14 residues in the CDR3. The V gene lost 0 bases and the J gene lost 3 bases, with 10 bases spanning the gap. Looked up from germline, CDR1 is SGDLS and CDR2 is YYNGEE. The DNA for the CDR3 is TGTGCCAGCAGCGTAGATAGGGGGAGCTACGAGCAGTACTTC. Translated, it gives CASSVDRGSYEQYF. Combining the CDR3 with reference TRBV9 and TRBJ2-7 gives the whole variable domain DSGVTQTPKHLITATGQRVTLRCSPRSGDLSVYWYQQSLDQGLQFLIQYYNGEERAKGNILERFSAQQFPDLHSELNLSSLELGDSALYFCASSVDRGSYEQYFGPGTRLTVT.

In its sample, this clone was seen a few times. This chain connects TRBV3-1 (or the pseudogene TRBV3-2) to TRBJ1-1; 7 positions match TRBD1. The CDR3 has 13 residues. Germline loops: CDR1 LGHDT, CDR2 YNNKEL (reference sequence). Trimming at V came to 4 bases and at J to 3 bases, leaving 2 bases not matched to a gene. In DNA, the CDR3 is TGTGCCAGCAGCCCTGGGACAGACACTGAAGCTTTCTTT. Translating gives CASSPGTDTEAFF.

The chain uses TRBV4-1 and TRBJ2-3, with TRBD2 matching over 11 bases. Unmatched junction bases numbered 15, after V lost 3 bases and J lost 1 base. Germline CDR1 MGHRA, CDR2 YSYEKL. CDR3 length: 20 amino acids. DNA of the CDR3: TGCGCCAGCAGCCATCCAAGGCAGCTAGCGGGGGGTGAGGGCACAGATACGCAGTATTTT. Translating gives CASSHPRQLAGGEGTDTQYF.